This T cell receptor beta chain was observed in a study of cytomegalovirus exposure and HLA in healthy donors. General observations from the study: In a later analysis, the majority of CMV-associated beta chains seemingly showed HLA restriction. In presence/absence analyses, roughly uniform sequencing depth across donors was assumed.

A remark on this clone: Its antigen is not known.

Primers included in the PCR were 60 Vbeta and 13 Jbeta primers. TCRdb's table, derived via immunoSEQ multiplex PCR, lists solely in-frame clones and lacks some. Altogether about 130,000 clones are present, about 80% being singletons, with the ten largest covering about 4%. The CDR3 sequence is 17 residues long. V lost 0 bases to trimming and J lost 0 bases; unmatched junction nucleotides: 11. Germline assignment: CDR1 GTSNPN and CDR2 SVGIG (reference sequence). The specimen was PBMCs. V is TRBV30 and J is TRBJ2-7; 7 bases line up with TRBD1. This clonotype originated in a woman in her thirties or forties in good health and CMV-seronegative. CDR3 region: CAWSVLRTGVSSYEQYF. The CDR3 DNA reads TGTGCCTGGAGTGTACTCCGAACAGGGGTCAGCTCCTACGAGCAGTACTTC.